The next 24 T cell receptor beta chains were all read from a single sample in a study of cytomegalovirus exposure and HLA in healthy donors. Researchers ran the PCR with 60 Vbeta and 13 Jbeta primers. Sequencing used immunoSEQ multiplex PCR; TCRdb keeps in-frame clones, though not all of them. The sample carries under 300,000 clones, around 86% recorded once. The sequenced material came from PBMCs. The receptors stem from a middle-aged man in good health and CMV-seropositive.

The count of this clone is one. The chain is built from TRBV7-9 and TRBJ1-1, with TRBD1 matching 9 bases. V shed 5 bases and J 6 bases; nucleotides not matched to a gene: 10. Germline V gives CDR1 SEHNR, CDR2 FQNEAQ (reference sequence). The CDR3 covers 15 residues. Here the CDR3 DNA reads TGTGCCAGCAGCGGATTGGACAGGGGTTTCGCTGAAGCTTTCTTT. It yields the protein CASSGLDRGFAEAFF.

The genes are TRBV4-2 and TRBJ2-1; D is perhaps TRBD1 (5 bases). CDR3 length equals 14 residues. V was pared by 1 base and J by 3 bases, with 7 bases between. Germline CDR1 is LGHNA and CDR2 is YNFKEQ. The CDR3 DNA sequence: TGTGCCAGCAGCCAAGCCCAGGGCTACAATGAGCAGTTCTTC. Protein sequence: CASSQAQGYNEQFF.

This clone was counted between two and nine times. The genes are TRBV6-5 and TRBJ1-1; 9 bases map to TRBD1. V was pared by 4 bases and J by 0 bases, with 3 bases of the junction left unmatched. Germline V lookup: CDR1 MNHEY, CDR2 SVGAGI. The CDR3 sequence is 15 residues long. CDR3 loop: CASSSRQGVNTEAFF. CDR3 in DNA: TGTGCCAGCAGTTCGAGACAGGGGGTGAACACTGAAGCTTTCTTT.

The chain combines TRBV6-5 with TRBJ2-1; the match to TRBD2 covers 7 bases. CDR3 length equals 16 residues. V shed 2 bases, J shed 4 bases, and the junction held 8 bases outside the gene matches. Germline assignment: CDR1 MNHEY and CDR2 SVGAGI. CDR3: CASSYVGGSNYNEQFF. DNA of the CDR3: TGTGCCAGCAGTTACGTTGGCGGGAGTAATTACAATGAGCAGTTCTTC.

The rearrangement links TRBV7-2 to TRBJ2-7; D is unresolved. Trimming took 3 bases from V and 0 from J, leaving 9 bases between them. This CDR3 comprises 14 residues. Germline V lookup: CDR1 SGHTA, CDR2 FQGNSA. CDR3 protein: CASSLIAGSYEQYF. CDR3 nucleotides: TGTGCCAGCAGCTTGATCGCAGGCTCCTACGAGCAGTACTTC.

CDR3 coding DNA: TGTGCCACCAGCAGAGATCTGGCAGGGGGAACTGAAAAACTGTTTTTT. Its protein is CATSRDLAGGTEKLFF. V gene TRBV15 combines with J gene TRBJ1-4, with TRBD1 identical over 7 bases. This CDR3 contains 16 residues. V shed 0 bases, J shed 7 bases, and the junction held 8 bases outside the gene matches. Germline V lookup: CDR1 LNHNV, CDR2 YYDKDF (reference sequence).

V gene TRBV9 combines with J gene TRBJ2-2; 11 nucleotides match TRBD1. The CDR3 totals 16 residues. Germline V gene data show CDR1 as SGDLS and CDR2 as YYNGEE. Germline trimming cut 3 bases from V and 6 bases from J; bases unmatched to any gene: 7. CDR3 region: CASSGGQGARAGELFF. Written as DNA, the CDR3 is TGTGCCAGCAGCGGTGGACAGGGGGCGAGGGCCGGGGAGCTGTTTTTT.

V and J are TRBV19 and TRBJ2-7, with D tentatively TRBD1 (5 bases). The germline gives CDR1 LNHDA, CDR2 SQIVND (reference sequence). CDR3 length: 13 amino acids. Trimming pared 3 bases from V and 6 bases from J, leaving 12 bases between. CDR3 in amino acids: CASSMGRASEQYF. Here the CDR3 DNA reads TGTGCCAGTAGTATGGGCAGGGCCTCCGAGCAGTACTTC.

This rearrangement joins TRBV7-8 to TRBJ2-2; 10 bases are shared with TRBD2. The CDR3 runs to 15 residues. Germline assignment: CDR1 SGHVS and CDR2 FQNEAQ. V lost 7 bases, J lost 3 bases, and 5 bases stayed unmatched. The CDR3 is CASMSSGGYTGELFF. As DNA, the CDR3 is TGTGCCAGCATGTCTAGCGGGGGATACACCGGGGAGCTGTTTTTT.

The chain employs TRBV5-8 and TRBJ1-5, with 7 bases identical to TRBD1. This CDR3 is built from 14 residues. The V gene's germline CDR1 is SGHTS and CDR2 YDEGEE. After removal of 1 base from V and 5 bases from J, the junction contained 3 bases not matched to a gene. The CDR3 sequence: CASSLRTGDQPQHF. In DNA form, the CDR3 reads TGTGCCAGCAGCTTGCGTACAGGGGATCAGCCCCAGCATTTT.

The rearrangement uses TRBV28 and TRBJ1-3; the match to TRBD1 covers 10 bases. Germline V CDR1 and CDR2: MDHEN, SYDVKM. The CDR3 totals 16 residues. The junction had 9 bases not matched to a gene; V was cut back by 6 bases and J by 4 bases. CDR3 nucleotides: TGTGCCAGCAGAAACGACAGGGGGCTATGGGGAAACACCATATATTTT. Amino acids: CASRNDRGLWGNTIYF. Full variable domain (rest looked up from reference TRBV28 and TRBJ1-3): DVKVTQSSRYLVKRTGEKVFLECVQDMDHENMFWYRQDPGLGLRLIYFSYDVKMKEKGDIPEGYSVSREKKERFSLILESASTNQTSMYLCASRNDRGLWGNTIYFGEGSWLTVV.

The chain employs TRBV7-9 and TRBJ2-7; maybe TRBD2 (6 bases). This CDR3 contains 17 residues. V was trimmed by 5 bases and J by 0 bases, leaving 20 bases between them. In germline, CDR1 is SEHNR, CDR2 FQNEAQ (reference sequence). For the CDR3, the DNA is TGTGCCAGCAGCCCCGGGGCGGGTGGCGGGATCTCCTACGAGCAGTACTTC. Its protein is CASSPGAGGGISYEQYF.

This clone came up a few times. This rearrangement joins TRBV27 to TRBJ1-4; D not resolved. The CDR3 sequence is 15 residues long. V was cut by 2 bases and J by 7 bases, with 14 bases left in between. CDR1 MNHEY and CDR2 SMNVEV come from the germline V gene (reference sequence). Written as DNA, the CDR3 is TGTGCCAGCAGTTTAACCGTGAGAGGGAGTGAAAAACTGTTTTTT. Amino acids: CASSLTVRGSEKLFF.

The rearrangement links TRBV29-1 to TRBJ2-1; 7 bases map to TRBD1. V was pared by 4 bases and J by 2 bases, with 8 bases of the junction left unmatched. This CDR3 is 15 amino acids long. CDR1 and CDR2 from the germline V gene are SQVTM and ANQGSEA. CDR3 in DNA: TGCAGCGTTGCAACGGGACAGTTAACCTACAATGAGCAGTTCTTC. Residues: CSVATGQLTYNEQFF.

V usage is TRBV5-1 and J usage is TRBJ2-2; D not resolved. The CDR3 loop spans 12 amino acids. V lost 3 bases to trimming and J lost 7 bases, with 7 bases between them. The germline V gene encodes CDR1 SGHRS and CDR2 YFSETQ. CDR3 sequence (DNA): TGCGCCAGCAGCTCTCCCAGCGGGGAGCTGTTTTTT. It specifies CASSSPSGELFF.

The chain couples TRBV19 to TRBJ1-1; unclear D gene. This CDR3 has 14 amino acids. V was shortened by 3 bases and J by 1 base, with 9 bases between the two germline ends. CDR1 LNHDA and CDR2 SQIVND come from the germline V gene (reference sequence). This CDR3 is CASSIGQQNTEAFF. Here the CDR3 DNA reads TGTGCCAGTAGTATTGGGCAGCAGAACACTGAAGCTTTCTTT.

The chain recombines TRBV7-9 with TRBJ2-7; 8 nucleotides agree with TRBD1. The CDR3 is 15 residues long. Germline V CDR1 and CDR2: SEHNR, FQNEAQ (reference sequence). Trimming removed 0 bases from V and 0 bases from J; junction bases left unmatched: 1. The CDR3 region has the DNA TGTGCCAGCAGCTTAGCGGGACAGGACTCCTACGAGCAGTACTTC. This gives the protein CASSLAGQDSYEQYF.

This chain's CDR3 is CASSTRPGLSYEQYF. Here the CDR3 DNA reads TGTGCCAGTAGTACCCGCCCGGGACTCTCCTACGAGCAGTACTTC. The gene calls are TRBV19 and TRBJ2-7; D might be TRBD2 (6 bases). V gave up 4 bases and J gave up 0 bases, with 13 bases separating them. Germline V CDR1 and CDR2: LNHDA, SQIVND (reference sequence). The CDR3 totals 15 residues.

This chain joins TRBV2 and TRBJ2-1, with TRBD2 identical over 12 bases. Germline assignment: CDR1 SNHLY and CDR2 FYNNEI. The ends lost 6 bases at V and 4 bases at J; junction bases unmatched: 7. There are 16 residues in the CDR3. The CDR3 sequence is CASRRLAGASYNEQFF. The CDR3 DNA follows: TGTGCCAGCAGGAGACTAGCGGGAGCCTCGTACAATGAGCAGTTCTTC.

CDR3 protein: CASSDRDSHHYEQYF. CDR3 bases: TGTGCCAGCAGCGATCGGGACAGTCATCACTACGAGCAGTACTTC. This chain connects TRBV5-4 to TRBJ2-7; TRBD1 agrees at 7 bases. In germline, CDR1 is SGHNT, CDR2 YYREEE (reference sequence). V dropped 4 bases and J dropped 3; count of bases not matched to a gene: 10. The CDR3 runs to 15 residues.

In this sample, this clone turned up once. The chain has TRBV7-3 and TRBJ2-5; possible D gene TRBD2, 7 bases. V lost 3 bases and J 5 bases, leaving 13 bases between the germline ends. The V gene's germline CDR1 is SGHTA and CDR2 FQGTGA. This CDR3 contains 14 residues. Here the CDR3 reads CASSFGGQTETQYF. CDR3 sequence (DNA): TGTGCCAGCAGCTTCGGGGGGCAGACGGAGACCCAGTACTTC.

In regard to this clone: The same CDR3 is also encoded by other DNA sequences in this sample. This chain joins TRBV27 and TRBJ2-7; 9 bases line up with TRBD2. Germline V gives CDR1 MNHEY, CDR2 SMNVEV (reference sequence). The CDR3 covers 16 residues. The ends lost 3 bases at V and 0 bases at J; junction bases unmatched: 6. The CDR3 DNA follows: TGTGCCAGCAGTTTGAAGGGAGCGGGAGGCTCCTACGAGCAGTACTTC. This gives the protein CASSLKGAGGSYEQYF.

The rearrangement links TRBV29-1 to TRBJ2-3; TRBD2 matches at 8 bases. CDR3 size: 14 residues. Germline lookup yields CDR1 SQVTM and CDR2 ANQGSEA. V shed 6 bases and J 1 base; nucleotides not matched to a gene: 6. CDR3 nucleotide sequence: TGCAGCGTCGGTAGCGGGATGGGCACAGATACGCAGTATTTT. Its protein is CSVGSGMGTDTQYF.

The CDR3 sequence: CSVLVTVSYEQYF. CDR3 nucleotides: TGCAGCGTTTTGGTGACAGTCTCCTACGAGCAGTACTTC. The chain uses TRBV29-1 and TRBJ2-7; a possible D gene is TRBD1 (5 bases). Trimming shortened V by 5 bases and J by 0 bases, and 11 bases separated the two germline ends. Per the germline V gene, CDR1 is SQVTM and CDR2 is ANQGSEA. The length of the CDR3 is 13 residues.